This T cell receptor beta chain was profiled in a study of control samples from healthy donors and cancer patients. The repertoire was sequenced with immunoSEQ multiplex PCR; TCRdb's copy has only in-frame clones and lacks some. The table records around 130,000 clones, nearly 90% of them present only once. This sequence was found in a man between 50 and 59 years old with head and neck cancer. Sequencing was done on a sample of PBMCs.

As DNA, the CDR3 is TGTGCCAGCAGCCAAGTCAACAGCGGTACTGAAGCTTTCTTT. It yields the protein CASSQVNSGTEAFF. The rearrangement uses TRBV3-1 (or the pseudogene TRBV3-2) and TRBJ1-1; D not resolved. Trimming shortened V by 1 base and J by 5 bases, and 11 bases separated the two germline ends. CDR1 and CDR2 (germline): LGHDT, YNNKEL (reference sequence). CDR3 size: 14 residues.